This T cell receptor beta chain was sequenced during a study of blood T cell repertoires in COVID-19. The junction had 11 bases not matched to a gene; V was cut back by 0 bases and J by 6 bases. This CDR3 is built from 18 residues. Germline-derived CDR1 and CDR2 are LNHNV and YYDKDF (reference sequence). Sequencing was performed with immunoSEQ multiplex PCR; in TCRdb, only in-frame clones are kept and a portion is missing. The sample contains about 33,000 clones, 75% to 85% of which appear only once. The V call is TRBV15, the J call TRBJ1-6; 7 bases map to TRBD1. The sequenced material came from peripheral blood. The clonotype comes from an older man with active COVID-19. CDR3 bases: TGTGCCACCAGCAGAGAACTCCCGGGACAGAGCTCTAATTCACCCCTCCACTTT. Protein: CATSRELPGQSSNSPLHF.